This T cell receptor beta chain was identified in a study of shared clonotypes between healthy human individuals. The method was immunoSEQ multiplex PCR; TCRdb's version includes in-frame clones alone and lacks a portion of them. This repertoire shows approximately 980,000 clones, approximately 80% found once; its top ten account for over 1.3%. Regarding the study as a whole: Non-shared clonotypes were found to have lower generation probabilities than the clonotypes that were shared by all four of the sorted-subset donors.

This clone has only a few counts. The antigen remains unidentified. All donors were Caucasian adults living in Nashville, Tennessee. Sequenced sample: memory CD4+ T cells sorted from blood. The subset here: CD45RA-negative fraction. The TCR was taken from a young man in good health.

CDR3 coding DNA: TGCGCCAGCAGTGAGTCGGGACAGGTCTATGGCTACACCTTC. It specifies CASSESGQVYGYTF. The rearrangement joins TRBV10-2 to TRBJ1-2; the match to TRBD1 covers 8 bases. Unmatched junction bases numbered 1, after V lost 0 bases and J lost 4 bases. Germline lookup yields CDR1 WSHSY and CDR2 SAAADI. The CDR3 is 14 residues long.